Below, one TCR beta chain is given with its context. Its antigen target is currently unknown. The input lacks base qualities; no much larger clone sits a single base away. TCRbeta CDR3 regions were amplified from genomic DNA using the immunoSEQ Assay, a bias-controlled multiplex PCR. As for the authors' bioinformatics: The number of nucleated cells in each sample was estimated by amplification of reference gene primers within the assay. Sequence reads were collapsed and filtered to measure the absolute abundance of every unique TCRbeta CDR3 rearrangement. For each sample, productive Simpson clonality was calculated by taking the square root of Simpson's diversity index across productive rearrangements. TCRdb took this table from immuneACCESS and kept in-frame rearrangements with V and J called. Such tables lack part of the clones; where checked against another copy, unresolved V genes explain under half of the gap, and the rest is unexplained. Clone size and V and J calls were adopted from that table, with D and trimming inferred from the DNA. For this sample the table gives 75,000 to 100,000 clones, of which approximately 84% were detected only once. The ten largest clonotypes hold around 4.5% of the sample.

This sample is drawn from a study of blood T cell repertoires in COVID-19 (TCRdb year 2020). Regarding the research as a whole: Samples covering the acute and convalescent phases of COVID-19 were provided by collaborators in the United States, Italy and Spain. Subjects who had been exposed to COVID-19, were actively infected with it, or had recovered from it provided the deeply sampled blood TCRbeta repertoires that made up the dataset. The material from the prospective study consisted of cDNA or gDNA derived from T cells, B-cell-depleted T cells, or PBMCs. Nearly every sample came with metadata listing a de-identified subject ID, COVID-19 status, age in years and sex. Where available, HLA class I and class II types were obtained from metadata supplied by the sample provider rather than from assay-based typing. Samples were obtained from the ongoing ImmuneRACE study (first 160 participants) and from 1,254 subjects provided by 6 global collaborators. The repertoires were made available in a free public database intended to serve as a resource for research on the immune response to SARS-CoV-2.

Ends trimmed: V by 2 bases, J by 5 bases; bases unmatched to a gene: 2. Counted from cysteine to phenylalanine, this CDR3 has 13 amino acids. This entry keeps only the CDR3 DNA: 39 bases, framed from base 1. As encoded in the germline V gene, CDR1 is SGDLS while CDR2 is YYNGEE. Collaborating institutions collected whole blood in K2EDTA tubes following their own protocols. Collaborator samples were shipped for TCRbeta analysis as frozen whole blood, isolated PBMCs, or DNA extracted from either sample type. Paper-wide results and their limitations: How much clinical and demographic metadata was included differed by source and by participant, and the metadata was provided uncurated.

Input material: peripheral blood. The TCR originated in a man in his sixties with acute or convalescent COVID-19. The chain couples TRBV9 to TRBJ1-2; the junction holds 8 bases that match TRBD1. The nucleotides are TGTGCCAGCAGCGTCGGACAGGGTTATGGCTACACCTTC. This sequence encodes CASSVGQGYGYTF.